This entry lists 20 T cell receptor beta chains sequenced from one sample in a study of cytomegalovirus exposure and HLA in healthy donors. Amplification used 60 Vbeta primers and 13 Jbeta primers. Generated by immunoSEQ multiplex PCR, the TCRdb table keeps only in-frame clones and is missing some. The sample contains fewer than 250,000 clones, around 82% of which appear only once. The source material was PBMCs. These receptors all come from a woman in her twenties or thirties in good health and CMV-seropositive.

The table lists this clone with a count of one. One end of the junction fails to match germline, which may point to a read error. DNA for the CDR3: TGCAGCCCAGAGATCCAAGAGGCCCAGTACTTC. As protein: CSPEIQEAQYF. The rearrangement uses TRBV20-1 and TRBJ2-5; D not certain. CDR1 DFQATT and CDR2 SNEGSKA come from the germline V gene (reference sequence). This CDR3 contains 11 residues.

This chain joins TRBV6-1 and TRBJ2-7, with 7 nucleotides matching TRBD2. The CDR3 covers 16 residues. CDR1 is MNHNS, CDR2 SASEGT, per germline. V shed 4 bases and J 2 bases; nucleotides not matched to a gene: 11. CDR3 sequence (DNA): TGTGCCAGCAGTGGGGGGGGGACGGGAAGCCCCTACGAGCAGTACTTC. It codes for CASSGGGTGSPYEQYF.

This clone has just one count. The chain carries TRBV2 and TRBJ2-3, with D hard to call. The CDR3 consists of 16 residues. V was shortened by 6 bases and J by 0 bases, with 16 bases between the two germline ends. The V gene's germline CDR1 is SNHLY and CDR2 FYNNEI. The CDR3 nucleotides read TGTGCCAGCAGACTCTTTCTAACACTAAGCACAGATACGCAGTATTTT. Translating it yields CASRLFLTLSTDTQYF.

The chain has TRBV7-2 and TRBJ2-7; TRBD1 matches at 10 bases. The CDR3 length is 13 residues. Germline trimming cut 5 bases from V and 6 bases from J; bases unmatched to any gene: 4. Germline V gene sequence: CDR1 SGHTA, CDR2 FQGNSA. For the CDR3, the DNA is TGTGCCAGCAGCCGAAGACAGGGGGCCGAGCAGTACTTC. Its translation: CASSRRQGAEQYF.

The chain links TRBV2 to TRBJ2-7, with D possibly matching TRBD1 (6 bases). Trimming took 7 bases from V and 0 from J, leaving 19 bases between them. CDR1 SNHLY and CDR2 FYNNEI come from the germline V gene. The CDR3 loop spans 16 amino acids. CDR3 coding DNA: TGTGCCAGCACCAGAGAGGGCAGGGGCAGCTCCTACGAGCAGTACTTC. This codes for CASTREGRGSSYEQYF. The whole variable domain, filled in from reference TRBV2 and TRBJ2-7, reads EPEVTQTPSHQVTQMGQEVILRCVPISNHLYFYWYRQILGQKVEFLVSFYNNEISEKSEIFDDQFSVERPDGSNFTLKIRSTKLEDSAMYFCASTREGRGSSYEQYFGPGTRLTVT.

The V and J genes are TRBV19 and TRBJ1-2; D possibly corresponds to TRBD1 (5 bases). This CDR3 has 12 residues. Germline loops: CDR1 LNHDA, CDR2 SQIVND (reference sequence). The V and J ends lost 5 bases and 8 bases respectively, with 12 bases between them. The DNA of the CDR3 is TGTGCCAGTAGTGCAGGGTCTAAAGGCTACACCTTC. Its translation is CASSAGSKGYTF.

This clone was recorded a few times. The chain couples TRBV18 to TRBJ2-1, with D possibly being TRBD1 (6 bases). This CDR3 is built from 14 residues. Germline V gene data show CDR1 as KGHSH and CDR2 as LQKENI. Trimming shortened V by 3 bases and J by 3 bases, and 9 bases separated the two germline ends. CDR3 DNA: TGTGCCAGCTCACCGACAGGATTCTACAATGAGCAGTTCTTC. Its translation: CASSPTGFYNEQFF.

V is TRBV4-2 and J is TRBJ2-2; the match to TRBD1 covers 9 bases. The CDR3 is made up of 16 amino acids. Germline-derived CDR1 and CDR2 are LGHNA and YNFKEQ. V shed 4 bases and J 4 bases; nucleotides not matched to a gene: 7. The CDR3: CASSRDGTGTTGELFF. DNA for the CDR3: TGTGCCAGCAGCCGCGACGGGACAGGGACCACCGGGGAGCTGTTTTTT.

The V and J genes are TRBV7-8 and TRBJ2-7; D gene unclear. V was trimmed by 1 base and J by 3 bases, leaving 7 bases between them. The CDR3 consists of 13 residues. Germline V gene sequence: CDR1 SGHVS, CDR2 FQNEAQ. Here the CDR3 DNA reads TGTGCCAGCAGCTTAGAGAGGCACTACGAGCAGTACTTC. Protein sequence: CASSLERHYEQYF.

This clone was counted a few times. This chain connects TRBV4-3 to TRBJ2-3, with D possibly being TRBD2 (5 bases). Looked up from germline, CDR1 is LGHNA and CDR2 is YSLEER. The V end was cut by 3 bases, the J end by 5 bases, with 15 bases between. The CDR3 totals 15 residues. The DNA of the CDR3 is TGCGCCAGCAGCCAGCGGAGGCAAGTTGGAGATACGCAGTATTTT. Its translation: CASSQRRQVGDTQYF.

V gene TRBV15 combines with J gene TRBJ2-7; D not certain. The V end was cut by 3 bases, the J end by 3 bases, with 12 bases between. Germline V gene sequence: CDR1 LNHNV, CDR2 YYDKDF (reference sequence). The CDR3 has 14 amino acids. The CDR3 loop reads CATSREHGFYEQYF. The DNA for the CDR3 is TGTGCCACCAGCAGGGAGCACGGATTCTACGAGCAGTACTTC.

The rearrangement links TRBV4-1 to TRBJ2-4; D is uncertain. Germline CDR1 reads MGHRA; CDR2 reads YSYEKL. Trimming stripped 1 base from V and 0 bases from J, with 13 bases between. CDR3 length equals 17 residues. CDR3 sequence (DNA): TGCGCCAGCAGCCAAGGAATAGCTAGGAGAGCCAAAAACATTCAGTACTTC. As protein: CASSQGIARRAKNIQYF.

This chain connects TRBV25-1 to TRBJ1-2, with D tentatively TRBD1 (5 bases). This CDR3 is built from 14 residues. CDR1 MGHDK and CDR2 SYGVNS come from the germline V gene. V gave up 2 bases and J gave up 7 bases, with 14 bases separating them. The CDR3 region is CASSEDNRSGGYTF. CDR3 DNA sequence: TGTGCCAGCAGTGAAGATAACAGGAGTGGTGGCTACACCTTC.

This chain links TRBV6-1 with TRBJ2-5; weak D call: TRBD2 (7 bases). CDR1 is MNHNS and CDR2 is SASEGT in the germline V gene. The CDR3 has 17 amino acids. V lost 6 bases and J lost 5, with 25 bases in between. In nucleotides, the CDR3 is TGTGCCAGCAGCGAAAGGGCTCGGGGGGCGGAAACGGAGACCCAGTACTTC. Its protein is CASSERARGAETETQYF.

The J gene is TRBJ1-3, the V gene TRBV7-2; TRBD1 matches 7 bases. The V segment lost 5 bases and the J segment 8 bases; nucleotides outside the gene matches: 12. The length of the CDR3 is 15 residues. The germline V gene encodes CDR1 SGHTA and CDR2 FQGNSA. The CDR3 loop is CASSQTGDSRDTIYF. CDR3 DNA: TGTGCCAGCAGCCAGACCGGGGACAGTAGGGACACCATATATTTT.

The chain couples TRBV27 to TRBJ2-2; D gene uncertain. In germline, CDR1 is MNHEY, CDR2 SMNVEV (reference sequence). This CDR3 is 13 amino acids long. Trimming took off 1 base at V and 4 bases at J, with 4 bases between the two ends. CDR3 in amino acids: CASSLYSTGELFF. The CDR3 DNA sequence: TGTGCCAGCAGTTTATATAGCACCGGGGAGCTGTTTTTT.

The chain joins TRBV10-3 to TRBJ1-4; D may be TRBD1 (5 bases). Germline V lookup: CDR1 ENHRY, CDR2 SYGVKD. The CDR3 is 16 residues long. V shed 2 bases and J shed 9 bases, with 19 bases lying between them. CDR3 in DNA: TGTGCCATCAGTGAGACAGAGGAAGTTGGGGCGAAAAAACTGTTTTTT. As protein: CAISETEEVGAKKLFF.

The genes are TRBV2 and TRBJ1-1, with D tentatively TRBD1 (6 bases). Germline V gene lookup returns CDR1 SNHLY and CDR2 FYNNEI. Trimming shortened V by 3 bases and J by 12 bases, and 17 bases separated the two germline ends. The CDR3 length is 13 residues. The CDR3 nucleotides are TGTGCCAGCAGTGATGGGGGACAAACGAATACTTTCTTT. Its translation: CASSDGGQTNTFF.

This clone was found a few times. The rearrangement uses TRBV29-1 and TRBJ1-2; 8 nucleotides match TRBD1. Losses at the gene ends were 6 bases for V and 4 bases for J; bases not matched to a gene: 10. The length of the CDR3 is 14 residues. Germline lookup yields CDR1 SQVTM and CDR2 ANQGSEA. The DNA for the CDR3 is TGCAGCGTGAAGCCCGGGACAGGATTCTATGGCTACACCTTC. It specifies CSVKPGTGFYGYTF.

This chain uses TRBV6-1 with TRBJ2-7, with a weak D call TRBD2 (6 bases). The CDR3 sequence is 14 residues long. The germline V gene has CDR1 MNHNS and CDR2 SASEGT. V lost 7 bases to trimming and J lost 7 bases, with 20 bases between them. DNA for the CDR3: TGTGCCAGCACCACTACTAGGACTATTGGGGAGCAGTACTTC. Amino acids: CASTTTRTIGEQYF.